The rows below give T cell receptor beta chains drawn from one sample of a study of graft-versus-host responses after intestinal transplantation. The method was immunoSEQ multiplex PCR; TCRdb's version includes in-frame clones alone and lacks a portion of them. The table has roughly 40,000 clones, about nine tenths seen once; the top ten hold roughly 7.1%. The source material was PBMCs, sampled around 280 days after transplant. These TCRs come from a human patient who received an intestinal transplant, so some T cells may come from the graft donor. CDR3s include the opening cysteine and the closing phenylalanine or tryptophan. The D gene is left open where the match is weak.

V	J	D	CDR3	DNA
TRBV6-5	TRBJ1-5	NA	CASSSRTDKPQHF	TGTGCCAGCAGTTCCAGGACAGATAAGCCCCAGCATTTT
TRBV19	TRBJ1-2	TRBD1	CASSSRWDRLGANYGYTF	TGTGCCAGTAGTTCGCGGTGGGACAGGTTGGGAGCTAACTATGGCTACACCTTC
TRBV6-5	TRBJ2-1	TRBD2	CASSYGGDNEQFF	TGTGCCAGCAGTTACGGGGGGGACAATGAGCAGTTCTTC
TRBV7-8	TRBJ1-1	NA	CASSLGNWGAEAFF	TGTGCCAGCAGCTTGGGGAATTGGGGGGCTGAAGCTTTCTTT
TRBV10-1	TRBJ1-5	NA	CASSVGGHDQPQHF	TGCGCCAGCAGTGTGGGGGGCCACGATCAGCCCCAGCATTTT
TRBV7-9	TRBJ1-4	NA	CASSSRDYEEKLFF	TGTGCCAGCAGTTCCCGGGATTATGAGGAAAAACTGTTTTTT
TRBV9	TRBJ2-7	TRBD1	CASSVSRDSVAYEQYF	TGTGCCAGCAGCGTATCCCGGGACAGCGTTGCCTACGAGCAGTACTTC
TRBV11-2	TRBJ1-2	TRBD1	CASSLNGQGVNYGYTF	TGTGCCAGCAGCTTAAACGGACAGGGCGTTAACTATGGCTACACCTTC
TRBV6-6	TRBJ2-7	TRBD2	CASSQGGYEQYF	TGTGCCAGCAGCCAGGGAGGGTACGAGCAGTACTTC
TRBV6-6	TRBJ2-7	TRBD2	CASSYFGGTTYEQYF	TGTGCCAGCAGTTACTTTGGGGGGACTACCTACGAGCAGTACTTC
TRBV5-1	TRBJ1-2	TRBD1	CASSLDRGRDYGYTF	TGCGCCAGCAGCCTAGACAGGGGGCGCGACTATGGCTACACCTTC
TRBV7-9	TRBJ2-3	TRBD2	CASSLGIAGDKSSTDTQYF	TGTGCCAGCAGCTTAGGAATAGCGGGGGATAAATCTAGCACAGATACGCAGTATTTT
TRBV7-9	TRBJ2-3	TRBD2	CASTKGTSGSTDTQYF	TGTGCCAGCACCAAGGGGACTAGCGGGAGCACAGATACGCAGTATTTT